The rows below give T cell receptor beta chains drawn from one sample of a study of T cells in Graves' hyperthyroidism and ophthalmopathy. TCRdb redid the calling of the multiplex PCR reads with MiXCR, one entry per CDR3 protein. This sample has hundreds of thousands of distinct CDR3 sequences; 11% to 15% occur once, and the top ten carry roughly 10%. Sequencing input: blood. These receptors were collected from a woman younger than 35 with Graves' hyperthyroidism. CDR3s include the opening cysteine and the closing phenylalanine or tryptophan. The order of the fields is D gene, V gene, J gene, clone size, CDR3 protein, CDR3 DNA. D genes are given only for firm matches. Only part of the rows carry a size: once, few, many, or a class if the clone is expanded.

>-|TRBV10-3|TRBJ1-1|many
CATETGMNTEAFF
TGTGCCACGGAGACAGGTATGAACACTGAAGCTTTCTTT
>-|TRBV3-1|TRBJ2-7|many
CASSQGVYYEQYF
TGTGCCAGCAGCCAAGGGGTCTACTACGAGCAGTACTTC
>-|TRBV20-1|TRBJ2-1|few
CSARDLGETGPDNEQFF
TGCAGTGCTAGAGATCTCGGCGAGACGGGACCCGACAATGAGCAGTTCTTC
>-|TRBV4-1|TRBJ2-5|-
CASSQQLRGFQETQYF
TGCGCCAGCAGCCAACAGCTCCGCGGGTTCCAAGAGACCCAGTACTTC
>TRBD1|TRBV6-1|TRBJ2-2|many
CASRGVDRLNTGELFF
TGTGCCAGCCGTGGTGTGGACAGGTTGAACACCGGGGAGCTGTTTTTT
>-|TRBV6-5|TRBJ2-2|-
CASSLGAVTGELFF
TGTGCCAGCAGTTTGGGGGCAGTCACCGGGGAGCTGTTTTTT
>-|TRBV6-1|TRBJ1-3|-
CASSYSGTSSGNTIYF
TGTGCCAGCAGTTATTCAGGGACCTCCTCTGGAAACACCATATATTTT
>TRBD2|TRBV20-1|TRBJ2-5|many
CSAREREGGRETQYF
TGCAGTGCTAGAGAACGGGAGGGCGGTCGGGAGACCCAGTACTTC
>TRBD1|TRBV11-1|TRBJ2-7|few
CASSLQRQGEAYEQYF
TGTGCCAGCAGCTTACAGCGACAGGGAGAAGCCTACGAGCAGTACTTC
>-|TRBV6-1|TRBJ2-7|-
CASREDLSLSYEQYF
TGTGCCAGCAGGGAAGACCTCAGTCTCTCCTACGAGCAGTACTTC
>-|TRBV28|TRBJ1-2|many
CASSFGRAHYGYTF
TGTGCCAGCAGTTTCGGCAGGGCGCACTATGGCTACACCTTC
>-|TRBV2|TRBJ2-7|many
CASSVRLVLSYEQYF
TGTGCCAGCAGTGTACGACTAGTCCTTTCCTACGAGCAGTACTTC
>TRBD2|TRBV2|TRBJ2-1|many
CASRQTSGNYEQFF
TGTGCCAGCAGGCAGACTAGCGGGAATTATGAGCAGTTCTTC
>-|TRBV28|TRBJ2-1|-
CASSLGLTEQFF
TGTGCCAGCAGTTTAGGGTTGACTGAGCAGTTCTTC
>-|TRBV27|TRBJ2-7|many
CASSLLLAGSSRYEQYF
TGTGCCAGCAGTTTACTGTTGGCGGGATCATCGCGGTACGAGCAGTACTTC
>-|TRBV18|TRBJ2-1|many
CASSVGTPYNEQFF
TGTGCCAGCTCAGTCGGTACACCCTACAATGAGCAGTTCTTC
>TRBD2|TRBV10-1|TRBJ2-1|many
CASSPGLAGARGNEQFF
TGCGCCAGCAGTCCTGGACTAGCGGGAGCGAGGGGCAATGAGCAGTTCTTC
>TRBD2|TRBV2|TRBJ2-3|many
CASSEGPALAASTDTQYF
TGTGCCAGCAGTGAAGGCCCGGCGCTAGCGGCTAGCACAGATACGCAGTATTTT
>-|TRBV28|TRBJ1-4|many
CASSHQGRATNEKLFF
TGTGCCAGCAGCCACCAAGGAAGGGCAACTAATGAAAAACTGTTTTTT
>-|TRBV28|TRBJ2-1|-
CASSSYRDYYNEQFF
TGTGCCAGCAGTTCCTACAGGGACTACTACAATGAGCAGTTCTTC
>TRBD1|TRBV7-9|TRBJ1-2|few
CASSSRTGTGNFPTYGYTF
TGTGCCAGCAGCTCGAGGACCGGGACAGGGAATTTTCCTACCTATGGCTACACCTTC
>-|TRBV11-3|TRBJ2-7|many
CASSPLGGSSYEQYF
TGTGCCAGCAGCCCCCTTGGCGGAAGCTCCTACGAGCAGTACTTC
>-|TRBV5-8|TRBJ1-1|many
CASSLVHSAVNTEAFF
TGTGCCAGCAGCTTGGTTCACTCCGCGGTGAACACTGAAGCTTTCTTT
>-|TRBV7-3|TRBJ2-3|-
CASSPGYADTQYF
TGTGCCAGCAGCCCGGGGTACGCCGATACGCAGTATTTT
>TRBD2|TRBV9|TRBJ2-7|few
CASSPGLAGGTTYEQYF
TGTGCCAGCAGCCCCGGTCTAGCGGGAGGTACCACCTACGAGCAGTACTTC
>-|TRBV2|TRBJ1-5|many
CASTGGAGQPQHF
TGTGCCAGCACCGGGGGCGCGGGGCAGCCCCAGCATTTT
>-|TRBV7-9|TRBJ1-1|once
CAVTRMELTEAFF
TGTGCCGTCACGAGGATGGAGTTGACTGAAGCTTTCTTT
>-|TRBV3-1|TRBJ1-2|many
CASSQDRGRYGYTF
TGTGCCAGCAGCCAAGATCGTGGCCGATATGGCTACACCTTC
>TRBD1|TRBV19|TRBJ1-1|-
CASSIFLGQATWGTEAFF
TGTGCCAGTAGTATATTTCTCGGACAGGCGACTTGGGGCACTGAAGCTTTCTTT
>-|TRBV24-1|TRBJ1-1|many
CATSDPLQGLNTEAFF
TGTGCCACCAGTGATCCCCTACAGGGCTTGAACACTGAAGCTTTCTTT
>-|TRBV15|TRBJ2-2|few
CATSRDPLTGELFF
TGTGCCACCAGCAGAGACCCTCTCACCGGGGAGCTGTTTTTT
>TRBD1|TRBV2|TRBJ2-7|-
CASSNQGATYEQYF
TGTGCCAGCAGTAACCAGGGGGCCACTTACGAGCAGTACTTC
>-|TRBV20-1|TRBJ1-1|many
CSARWGAVNTEAFF
TGCAGTGCTAGGTGGGGGGCCGTGAACACTGAAGCTTTCTTT
>-|TRBV27|TRBJ2-1|few
CASSPRRDGWGEQFF
TGTGCCAGCAGTCCCCGCCGGGACGGTTGGGGTGAGCAGTTCTTC
>-|TRBV11-3|TRBJ1-2|many
CASSLGGQNGYTF
TGTGCCAGCAGCTTGGGGGGGCAGAATGGCTACACCTTC
>-|TRBV24-1|TRBJ1-2|few
CATSDPIYNYGYTF
TGTGCCACCAGTGATCCGATATATAACTATGGCTACACCTTC
>-|TRBV12-3/TRBV12-4|TRBJ1-2|many
CASSYRQVGQGYTF
TGTGCCAGCAGTTATCGACAGGTTGGGCAGGGCTACACCTTC
>-|TRBV12-3/TRBV12-4|TRBJ2-7|many
CASSAPRGEQYF
TGTGCCAGCAGTGCTCCTAGGGGCGAGCAGTACTTC
>TRBD1|TRBV3-1|TRBJ1-2|-
CASSQDRTGGSGYTF
TGTGCCAGCAGCCAAGATCGGACAGGGGGAAGCGGCTACACCTTC
>-|TRBV6-2/TRBV6-3|TRBJ1-1|many
CASSYGRRWNTEAFF
TGTGCCAGCAGTTACGGGCGTAGGTGGAACACTGAAGCTTTCTTT
>-|TRBV20-1|TRBJ2-3|few
CSARDWTHTVTQYF
TGCAGTGCTAGAGATTGGACGCACACAGTTACGCAGTATTTT
>-|TRBV25-1|TRBJ1-1|-
CASSEYRDGNMNTEAFF
TGTGCCAGCAGTGAATATCGGGACGGCAACATGAACACTGAAGCTTTCTTT
>-|TRBV20-1|TRBJ2-7|many
CSASRDSPSYEQYF
TGCAGTGCTAGTAGAGACTCACCATCCTACGAGCAGTACTTC
>-|TRBV11-2|TRBJ2-1|many
CASSLGDFSYNEQFF
TGTGCCAGCAGCTTAGGAGACTTCTCCTACAATGAGCAGTTCTTC
>-|TRBV4-2|TRBJ1-5|-
CASSQDRKVNQPQHF
TGTGCCAGCAGCCAAGATAGAAAGGTCAATCAGCCCCAGCATTTT
>-|TRBV19|TRBJ2-7|-
CASSIQSGPYEQYF
TGTGCCAGTAGTATTCAGAGCGGACCCTACGAGCAGTACTTC
>-|TRBV10-3|TRBJ2-7|many
CAISGSSYEQYF
TGTGCCATCAGCGGAAGCTCCTACGAGCAGTACTTC
>-|TRBV6-5|TRBJ1-2|-
CASSFGPFNYGYTF
TGTGCCAGCAGTTTTGGACCCTTTAACTATGGCTACACCTTC
>-|TRBV29-1|TRBJ1-1|few
CSVVRAGMNTEAFF
TGCAGCGTTGTGAGGGCGGGGATGAACACTGAAGCTTTCTTT
>-|TRBV5-1|TRBJ2-7|few
CASTYYRGGSYEQYF
TGCGCCAGCACCTACTATAGAGGGGGGTCCTACGAGCAGTACTTC
>-|TRBV11-2|TRBJ2-7|many
CASSPYGDGSYEQYF
TGTGCCAGCAGCCCTTACGGCGACGGCTCCTACGAGCAGTACTTC
>-|TRBV6-2/TRBV6-3|TRBJ2-7|few
CASSYPNSQQYF
TGTGCCAGCAGTTACCCCAATAGCCAGCAGTACTTC
>-|TRBV14|TRBJ1-3|-
CASSIQGTSGNTIYF
TGTGCCAGCAGTATTCAGGGGACGTCTGGAAACACCATATATTTT